This TCR beta chain appears in the sequencing data of a study of T cell responses to AZD1222 COVID-19 vaccine. Study conclusions and caveats: The study found Spike-specific TCR breadth and depth rose after two AZD1222 doses. Most donors were white British and more were female, and clonal diversity was possibly underestimated. Targets within unmutated variant regions were reportedly found for nearly half of spike-specific TCRs. Repertoire samples came only from after the peak T cell response.

To note about this clone: Its matching antigen is unknown.

The germline V gene has CDR1 SNHLY and CDR2 FYNNEI. Trimming cost V 5 bases and J 5 bases, with 15 bases left between them. The CDR3 runs 14 residues. Produced via immunoSEQ multiplex PCR; TCRdb's table is partial and in-frame only. The sample comprises about 86,000 clones, around 88% of which are singletons, and about a tenth rests with the top ten. Material: peripheral blood, obtained on day 0 of MenACWY control vaccination. The rearrangement uses TRBV2 and TRBJ1-1; no clear D gene. This sequence originates from an adult in good health. CDR3 loop: CASSSGILKTEAFF. The CDR3 bases are TGTGCCAGCAGTTCCGGGATCTTAAAGACTGAAGCTTTCTTT.